Listed below are T cell receptor beta chains from one sample, sequenced in a study of T cells after yellow fever vaccination. TCRdb used MiXCR to reprocess the 5' RACE reads, holding one entry per CDR3 protein. The sample has under 150,000 distinct CDR3 sequences, about 8% seen once. The sample consisted of CD4+ T cells sorted from PBMCs, taken 5 days after the yellow fever booster vaccination. The receptor set was obtained from a man in his thirties or forties who received the YFV17D yellow fever vaccine. CDR3s include the opening cysteine and the closing phenylalanine or tryptophan. A D gene is named only where the DNA matches it firmly. Not every row has a clone size; where given, it reads once, few, many or a size class.

D gene: TRBD2
clone size: many
J gene: TRBJ2-3
V gene: TRBV7-2
CDR3 protein: CASSSRLAKSTGDTQYF
CDR3 DNA: TGTGCCAGCAGCTCAAGACTAGCGAAAAGTACGGGAGATACGCAGTATTTT

D gene: -
clone size: many
J gene: TRBJ2-6
V gene: TRBV7-9
CDR3 protein: CASSLAVLSLAAGANVLTF
CDR3 DNA: TGTGCCAGCAGCTTAGCGGTCCTATCTCTCGCTGCCGGGGCCAACGTCCTGACTTTC

D gene: TRBD2
clone size: many
J gene: TRBJ2-1
V gene: TRBV23-1
CDR3 protein: CASSQTTSGRPFF
CDR3 DNA: TGCGCCAGCAGTCAAACAACTAGCGGGAGGCCCTTCTTC

D gene: -
clone size: few
J gene: TRBJ1-5
V gene: TRBV29-1
CDR3 protein: CSARHGGADQPQHF
CDR3 DNA: TGCAGCGCGCGACACGGGGGGGCCGATCAGCCCCAGCATTTT

D gene: -
clone size: many
J gene: TRBJ2-4
V gene: TRBV5-1
CDR3 protein: CASSLGDAKNIQYF
CDR3 DNA: TGCGCCAGCAGCTTGGGGGACGCCAAAAACATTCAGTACTTC

D gene: TRBD2
clone size: many
J gene: TRBJ2-1
V gene: TRBV29-1
CDR3 protein: CSVEREASSSYNEQFF
CDR3 DNA: TGCAGCGTTGAGCGGGAGGCCTCAAGCTCCTACAATGAGCAGTTCTTC

D gene: -
clone size: -
J gene: TRBJ2-3
V gene: TRBV18
CDR3 protein: CASSPMAGRDTQYF
CDR3 DNA: TGTGCCAGCTCACCAATGGCAGGGCGGGATACGCAGTATTTT

D gene: -
clone size: many
J gene: TRBJ2-1
V gene: TRBV27
CDR3 protein: CASSFQRVQFF
CDR3 DNA: TGTGCCAGCAGTTTCCAAAGAGTGCAGTTCTTC

D gene: -
clone size: many
J gene: TRBJ2-7
V gene: TRBV20-1
CDR3 protein: CSAKGSSGDFEQYF
CDR3 DNA: TGCAGTGCGAAGGGATCTAGTGGGGACTTCGAGCAGTACTTC

D gene: -
clone size: -
J gene: TRBJ2-7
V gene: TRBV18
CDR3 protein: CASSQNQGTYEQYF
CDR3 DNA: TGTGCCAGCTCACAAAACCAGGGTACCTACGAGCAGTACTTC

D gene: -
clone size: many
J gene: TRBJ1-3
V gene: TRBV12-3/TRBV12-4
CDR3 protein: CASSLKLGDTIYF
CDR3 DNA: TGTGCCAGCAGTTTGAAGCTCGGGGACACCATATATTTT

D gene: -
clone size: many
J gene: TRBJ1-5
V gene: TRBV5-6
CDR3 protein: CASSLTVGQPQHF
CDR3 DNA: TGTGCCAGCAGCTTGACGGTGGGCCAGCCCCAGCATTTT

D gene: TRBD2
clone size: many
J gene: TRBJ2-1
V gene: TRBV12-3/TRBV12-4
CDR3 protein: CASSLAAGALNEQFF
CDR3 DNA: TGTGCCAGCAGTTTAGCGGCGGGAGCCCTCAATGAGCAGTTCTTC

D gene: TRBD2
clone size: many
J gene: TRBJ2-2
V gene: TRBV5-1
CDR3 protein: CASSLESGANTGELFF
CDR3 DNA: TGCGCCAGCAGCTTGGAGAGCGGGGCGAACACCGGGGAGCTGTTTTTT

D gene: -
clone size: many
J gene: TRBJ1-1
V gene: TRBV7-9
CDR3 protein: CASSLAGLTNTEAFF
CDR3 DNA: TGTGCCAGCAGCTTAGCGGGACTTACGAACACTGAAGCTTTCTTT

D gene: -
clone size: many
J gene: TRBJ1-1
V gene: TRBV5-1
CDR3 protein: CASSLKARGNTEAFF
CDR3 DNA: TGCGCCAGCAGCTTGAAGGCCAGGGGGAACACTGAAGCTTTCTTT

D gene: -
clone size: many
J gene: TRBJ1-1
V gene: TRBV7-6
CDR3 protein: CASSFEYLGSLPPFEAFF
CDR3 DNA: TGTGCCAGCAGCTTTGAGTATTTGGGGTCTCTACCCCCATTTGAGGCTTTCTTT

D gene: TRBD2
clone size: many
J gene: TRBJ2-7
V gene: TRBV20-1
CDR3 protein: CSARGTSAYEQYF
CDR3 DNA: TGCAGTGCCCGGGGGACTAGTGCCTACGAGCAGTACTTC

D gene: -
clone size: many
J gene: TRBJ2-7
V gene: TRBV20-1
CDR3 protein: CSARRRDLAYEQYF
CDR3 DNA: TGCAGTGCTAGGAGGCGGGACCTCGCCTACGAGCAGTACTTC

D gene: -
clone size: many
J gene: TRBJ2-5
V gene: TRBV12-3/TRBV12-4
CDR3 protein: CASSFSPYRVSETQYF
CDR3 DNA: TGTGCCAGCAGTTTCAGCCCCTACAGGGTGTCAGAGACCCAGTACTTC

D gene: -
clone size: many
J gene: TRBJ1-3
V gene: TRBV18
CDR3 protein: CASSSPRDTGNTIYF
CDR3 DNA: TGTGCCAGCTCATCGCCCCGGGACACTGGAAACACCATATATTTT

D gene: -
clone size: many
J gene: TRBJ2-3
V gene: TRBV5-1
CDR3 protein: CASSLGRADTQYF
CDR3 DNA: TGCGCCAGCAGCTTGGGACGTGCAGATACGCAGTATTTT

D gene: -
clone size: many
J gene: TRBJ2-3
V gene: TRBV4-3
CDR3 protein: CASSQEGTAGVDTQYF
CDR3 DNA: TGCGCCAGCAGCCAAGAAGGGACTGCCGGGGTAGATACGCAGTATTTT

D gene: -
clone size: many
J gene: TRBJ2-7
V gene: TRBV6-2/TRBV6-3
CDR3 protein: CASTLRTRPTYEQYF
CDR3 DNA: TGTGCCAGCACCCTACGGACACGCCCAACCTACGAGCAGTACTTC

D gene: TRBD2
clone size: many
J gene: TRBJ2-7
V gene: TRBV6-2/TRBV6-3
CDR3 protein: CAGNRAGVMEQYF
CDR3 DNA: TGTGCCGGCAACCGAGCGGGAGTCATGGAGCAGTACTTC

D gene: -
clone size: -
J gene: TRBJ2-5
V gene: TRBV18
CDR3 protein: CASSPGVGETQYF
CDR3 DNA: TGTGCCAGCTCCCCAGGGGTCGGGGAGACCCAGTACTTC

D gene: -
clone size: many
J gene: TRBJ2-1
V gene: TRBV20-1
CDR3 protein: CSASDSESSYNEQFF
CDR3 DNA: TGCAGTGCTAGTGACTCCGAGAGCTCCTACAATGAGCAGTTCTTC

D gene: TRBD1
clone size: many
J gene: TRBJ2-6
V gene: TRBV3-1
CDR3 protein: CASSQDRTGGANVLTF
CDR3 DNA: TGTGCCAGCAGCCAAGATCGGACAGGCGGGGCCAACGTCCTGACTTTC

D gene: TRBD2
clone size: many
J gene: TRBJ2-1
V gene: TRBV20-1
CDR3 protein: CSARVGTSGTFEQFF
CDR3 DNA: TGCAGTGCTAGAGTAGGGACTAGCGGGACTTTTGAGCAGTTCTTC

D gene: -
clone size: many
J gene: TRBJ1-1
V gene: TRBV6-1
CDR3 protein: CASMAGRNTEAFF
CDR3 DNA: TGTGCCAGCATGGCAGGGAGGAACACTGAAGCTTTCTTT

D gene: TRBD2
clone size: -
J gene: TRBJ2-7
V gene: TRBV20-1
CDR3 protein: CSAWTSGRGAYEQYF
CDR3 DNA: TGCAGTGCTTGGACTAGCGGGAGGGGGGCCTACGAGCAGTACTTC

D gene: TRBD1
clone size: few
J gene: TRBJ2-2
V gene: TRBV5-1
CDR3 protein: CASSLDRGPELFF
CDR3 DNA: TGCGCCAGCAGCTTGGACAGGGGTCCGGAGCTGTTTTTT